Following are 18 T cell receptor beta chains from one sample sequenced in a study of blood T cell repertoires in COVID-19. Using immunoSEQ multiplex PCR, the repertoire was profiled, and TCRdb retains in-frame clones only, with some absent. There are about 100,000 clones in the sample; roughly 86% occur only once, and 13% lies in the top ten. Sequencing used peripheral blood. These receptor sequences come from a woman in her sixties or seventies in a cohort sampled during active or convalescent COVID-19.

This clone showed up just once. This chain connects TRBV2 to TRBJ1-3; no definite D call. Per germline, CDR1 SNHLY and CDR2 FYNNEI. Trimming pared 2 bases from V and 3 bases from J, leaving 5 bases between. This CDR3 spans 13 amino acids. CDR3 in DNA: TGTGCCAGCAGTGAATTCGGTGGAAACACCATATATTTT. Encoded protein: CASSEFGGNTIYF.

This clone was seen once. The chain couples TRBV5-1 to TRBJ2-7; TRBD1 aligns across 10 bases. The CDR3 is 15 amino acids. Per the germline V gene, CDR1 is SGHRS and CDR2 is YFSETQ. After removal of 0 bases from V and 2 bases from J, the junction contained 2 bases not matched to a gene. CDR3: CASSLGGQGAYEQYF. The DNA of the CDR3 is TGCGCCAGCAGCTTGGGTGGACAGGGGGCCTACGAGCAGTACTTC.

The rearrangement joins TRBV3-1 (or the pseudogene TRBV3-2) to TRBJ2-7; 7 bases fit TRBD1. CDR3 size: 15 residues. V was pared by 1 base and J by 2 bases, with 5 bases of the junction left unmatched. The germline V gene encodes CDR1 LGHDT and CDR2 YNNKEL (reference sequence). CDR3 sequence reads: CASSQGSRGPYEQYF. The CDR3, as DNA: TGTGCCAGCAGCCAAGGATCAAGGGGGCCCTACGAGCAGTACTTC.

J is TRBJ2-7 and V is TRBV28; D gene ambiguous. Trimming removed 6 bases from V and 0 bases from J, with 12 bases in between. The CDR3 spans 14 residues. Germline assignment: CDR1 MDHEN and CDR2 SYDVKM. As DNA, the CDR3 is TGTGCCAGCAGGGGCATCCCGAGCTCCTACGAGCAGTACTTC. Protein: CASRGIPSSYEQYF.

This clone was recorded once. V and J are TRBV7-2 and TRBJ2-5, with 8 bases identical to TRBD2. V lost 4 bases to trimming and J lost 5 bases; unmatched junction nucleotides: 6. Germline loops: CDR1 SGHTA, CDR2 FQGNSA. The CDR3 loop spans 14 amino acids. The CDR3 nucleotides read TGTGCCAGCAGCTCAAGTAGCGGGGTGGAGACCCAGTACTTC. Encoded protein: CASSSSSGVETQYF.

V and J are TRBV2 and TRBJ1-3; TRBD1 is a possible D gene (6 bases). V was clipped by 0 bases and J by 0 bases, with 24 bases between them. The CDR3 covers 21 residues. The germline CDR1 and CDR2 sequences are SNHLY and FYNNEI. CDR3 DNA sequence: TGTGCCAGCAGTGAAGCCCCGGCGGGCAGGGGCCCTCCGAGCTCTGGAAACACCATATATTTT. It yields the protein CASSEAPAGRGPPSSGNTIYF.

The CDR3 loop is CASRRGPNTEAFF. CDR3 DNA: TGTGCCAGCCGACGAGGGCCGAACACTGAAGCTTTCTTT. This chain joins TRBV7-2 and TRBJ1-1; D is unresolved. Trimming removed 8 bases from V and 1 base from J, with 11 bases in between. Germline loops: CDR1 SGHTA, CDR2 FQGNSA. This CDR3 contains 13 residues.

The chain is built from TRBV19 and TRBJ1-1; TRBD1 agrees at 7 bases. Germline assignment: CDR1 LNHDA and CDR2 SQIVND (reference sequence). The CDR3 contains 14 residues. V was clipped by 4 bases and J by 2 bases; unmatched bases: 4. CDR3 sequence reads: CASSKAGGNTEAFF. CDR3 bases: TGTGCCAGTAGTAAAGCAGGGGGTAACACTGAAGCTTTCTTT.

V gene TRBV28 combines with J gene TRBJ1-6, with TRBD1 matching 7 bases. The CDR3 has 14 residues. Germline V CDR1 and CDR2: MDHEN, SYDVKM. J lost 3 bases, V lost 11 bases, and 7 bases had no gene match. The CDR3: CALAGGGYNSPLHF. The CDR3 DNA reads TGTGCCTTGGCAGGGGGTGGCTATAATTCACCCCTCCACTTT.

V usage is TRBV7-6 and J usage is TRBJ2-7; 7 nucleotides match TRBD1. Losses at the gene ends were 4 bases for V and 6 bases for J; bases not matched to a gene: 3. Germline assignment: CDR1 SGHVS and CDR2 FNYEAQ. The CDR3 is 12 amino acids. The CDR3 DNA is TGTGCCAGCAGCTCAGGGACAGCCGAGCAGTACTTC. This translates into CASSSGTAEQYF.

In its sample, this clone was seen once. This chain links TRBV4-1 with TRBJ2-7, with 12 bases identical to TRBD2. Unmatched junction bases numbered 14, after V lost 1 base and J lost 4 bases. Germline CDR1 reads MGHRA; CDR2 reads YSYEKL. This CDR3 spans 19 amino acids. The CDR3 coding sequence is TGCGCCAGCAGCCAAGGGCCCGGGACTAGCGGGCGTTCTCGATACGAGCAGTACTTC. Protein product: CASSQGPGTSGRSRYEQYF.

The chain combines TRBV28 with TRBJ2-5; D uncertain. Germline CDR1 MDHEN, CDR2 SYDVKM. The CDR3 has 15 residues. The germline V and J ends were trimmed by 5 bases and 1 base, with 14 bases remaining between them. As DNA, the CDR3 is TGTGCCAGCAGTCCGCTCAATACTTTCCAAGAGACCCAGTACTTC. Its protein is CASSPLNTFQETQYF.

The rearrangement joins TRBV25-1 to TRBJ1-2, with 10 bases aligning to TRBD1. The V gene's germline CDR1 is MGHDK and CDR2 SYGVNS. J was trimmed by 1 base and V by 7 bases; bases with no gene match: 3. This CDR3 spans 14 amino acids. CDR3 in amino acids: CASIRTGGNYGYTF. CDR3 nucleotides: TGTGCCAGCATAAGGACAGGGGGTAACTATGGCTACACCTTC.

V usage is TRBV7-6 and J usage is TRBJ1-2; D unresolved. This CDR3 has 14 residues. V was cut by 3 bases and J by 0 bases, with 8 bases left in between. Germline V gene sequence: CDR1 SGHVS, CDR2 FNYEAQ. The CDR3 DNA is TGTGCCAGCAGCTTGGGCGAGACTAACTATGGCTACACCTTC. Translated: CASSLGETNYGYTF.

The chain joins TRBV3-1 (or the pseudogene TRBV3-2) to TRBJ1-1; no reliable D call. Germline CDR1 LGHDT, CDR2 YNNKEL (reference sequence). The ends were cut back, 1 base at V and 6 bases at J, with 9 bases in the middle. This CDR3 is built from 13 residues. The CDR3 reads CASSQGADAEAFF. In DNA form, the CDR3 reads TGTGCCAGCAGCCAAGGGGCCGATGCTGAAGCTTTCTTT.

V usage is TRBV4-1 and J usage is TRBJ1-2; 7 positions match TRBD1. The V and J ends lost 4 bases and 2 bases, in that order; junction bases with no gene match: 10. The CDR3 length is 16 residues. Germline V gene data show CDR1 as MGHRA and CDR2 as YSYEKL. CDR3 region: CASSLRWGQINYGYTF. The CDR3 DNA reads TGCGCCAGCAGCCTTCGGTGGGGACAGATAAACTATGGCTACACCTTC.

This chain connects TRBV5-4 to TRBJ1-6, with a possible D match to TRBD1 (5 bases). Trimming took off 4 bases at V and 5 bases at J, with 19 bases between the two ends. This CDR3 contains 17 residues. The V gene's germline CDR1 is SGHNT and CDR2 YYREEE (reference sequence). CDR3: CASSPGIDSSHNSPLHF. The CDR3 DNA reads TGTGCCAGCAGCCCTGGGATAGACAGTTCCCATAATTCACCCCTCCACTTT.

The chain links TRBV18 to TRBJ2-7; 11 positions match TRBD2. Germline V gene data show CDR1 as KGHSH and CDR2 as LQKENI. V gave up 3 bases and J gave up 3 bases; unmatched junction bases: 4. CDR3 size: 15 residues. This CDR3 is CASSPGTSGFYEQYF. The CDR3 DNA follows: TGTGCCAGCTCACCCGGGACTAGCGGTTTCTACGAGCAGTACTTC.